This T cell receptor (beta chain) was recovered during a study of cytomegalovirus exposure and HLA in healthy donors. Looking at the study overall: The approximately 120 validation repertoires, a later analysis reported, used the same platform as the 550 to 700 repertoires from the first cohort. Whole-study results and caveats: Many donors carried some public TCRs, although rarity characterized most TCR sequences. The investigators catalogued 150 to 200 TCR beta chains as cytomegalovirus-associated. Cytomegalovirus status, reportedly, was diagnosed with high specificity and sensitivity by the classifier.

Sequenced by immunoSEQ multiplex PCR; TCRdb stores in-frame clones only, minus some. This repertoire shows over 110,000 clones, about nine tenths found once; its top ten account for under 3%. Germline CDR1 reads SGHTA; CDR2 reads FQGNSA. The CDR3 length is 15 residues. With 3 bases clipped from V and 7 bases from J, the junction kept 6 bases outside the gene matches. A remark on this clone: Its antigen is undetermined.

Sequenced: PBMCs. V gene TRBV7-2 combines with J gene TRBJ1-4; 9 nucleotides agree with TRBD1. The clonotype comes from a man between 18 and 29 years old in good health and CMV-seronegative. DNA of the CDR3: TGTGCCAGCAGCTTTGGAACAGGGGGCGGTGAAAAACTGTTTTTT. This sequence encodes CASSFGTGGGEKLFF.